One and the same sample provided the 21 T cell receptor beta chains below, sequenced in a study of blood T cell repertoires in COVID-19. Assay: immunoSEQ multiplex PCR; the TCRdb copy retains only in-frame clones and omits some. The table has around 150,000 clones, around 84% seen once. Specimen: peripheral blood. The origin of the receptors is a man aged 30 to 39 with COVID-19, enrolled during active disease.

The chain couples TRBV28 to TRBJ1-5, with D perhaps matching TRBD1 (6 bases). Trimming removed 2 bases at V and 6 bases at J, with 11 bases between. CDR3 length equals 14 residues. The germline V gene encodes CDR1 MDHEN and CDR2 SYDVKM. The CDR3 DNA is TGTGCCAGCAGTTTACAGGGGAGGGTTCAGCCCCAGCATTTT. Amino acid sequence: CASSLQGRVQPQHF.

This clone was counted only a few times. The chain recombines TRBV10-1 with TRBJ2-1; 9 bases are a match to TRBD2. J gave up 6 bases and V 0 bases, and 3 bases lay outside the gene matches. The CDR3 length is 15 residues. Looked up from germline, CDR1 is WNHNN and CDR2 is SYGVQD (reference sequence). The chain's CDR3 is CASSESAGGANEQFF. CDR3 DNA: TGCGCCAGCAGTGAGTCCGCGGGAGGGGCCAATGAGCAGTTCTTC.

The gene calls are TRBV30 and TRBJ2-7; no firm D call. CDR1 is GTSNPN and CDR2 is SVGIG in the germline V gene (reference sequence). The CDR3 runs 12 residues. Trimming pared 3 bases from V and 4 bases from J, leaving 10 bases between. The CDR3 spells CAWSLQLYEQYF. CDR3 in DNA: TGTGCCTGGAGCCTACAGTTATACGAGCAGTACTTC.

The CDR3 sequence: CASSPGGNEQFF. In DNA form, the CDR3 reads TGTGCCAGCAGTCCCGGGGGTAATGAGCAGTTCTTC. This rearrangement joins TRBV27 to TRBJ2-1; maybe TRBD2 (6 bases). V gave up 5 bases and J gave up 7 bases, with 9 bases separating them. Germline V gives CDR1 MNHEY, CDR2 SMNVEV (reference sequence). The CDR3 covers 12 residues.

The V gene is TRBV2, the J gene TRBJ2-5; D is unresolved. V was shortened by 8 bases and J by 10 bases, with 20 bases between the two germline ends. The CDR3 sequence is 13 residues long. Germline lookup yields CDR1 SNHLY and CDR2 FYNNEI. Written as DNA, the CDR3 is TGTGCCAGCCGTTCCGGGTTCGGCCCCGACCAGTACTTC. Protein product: CASRSGFGPDQYF. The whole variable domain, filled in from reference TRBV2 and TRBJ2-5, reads EPEVTQTPSHQVTQMGQEVILRCVPISNHLYFYWYRQILGQKVEFLVSFYNNEISEKSEIFDDQFSVERPDGSNFTLKIRSTKLEDSAMYFCASRSGFGPDQYFGPGTRLLVL.

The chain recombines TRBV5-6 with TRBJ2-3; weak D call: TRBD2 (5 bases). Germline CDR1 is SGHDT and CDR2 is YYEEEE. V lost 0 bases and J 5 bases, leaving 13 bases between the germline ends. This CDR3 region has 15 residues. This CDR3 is CASSLAWESIDTQYF. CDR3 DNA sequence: TGTGCCAGCAGCTTGGCGTGGGAGTCCATAGATACGCAGTATTTT. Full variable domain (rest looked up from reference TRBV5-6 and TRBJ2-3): DAGVTQSPTHLIKTRGQQVTLRCSPKSGHDTVSWYQQALGQGPQFIFQYYEEEERQRGNFPDRFSGHQFPNYSSELNVNALLLGDSALYLCASSLAWESIDTQYFGPGTRLTVL.

CDR3 coding DNA: TGTGCCAGCAGCCAAGATTTCCGGGGCTCTGGAAACACCATATATTTT. This codes for CASSQDFRGSGNTIYF. This chain joins TRBV4-2 and TRBJ1-3; no clear D gene. The germline CDR1 and CDR2 sequences are LGHNA and YNFKEQ. Trimming cost V 0 bases and J 0 bases, with 9 bases left between them. The CDR3 totals 16 residues.

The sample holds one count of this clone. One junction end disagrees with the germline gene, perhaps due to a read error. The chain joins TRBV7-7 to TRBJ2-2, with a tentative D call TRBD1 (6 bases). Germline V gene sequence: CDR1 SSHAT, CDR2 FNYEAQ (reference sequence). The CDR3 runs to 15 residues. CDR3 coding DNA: TGTGCTAGCAGCACCGGGACAACGAACACCGGGGAGCTGTTTTTT. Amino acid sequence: CASSTGTTNTGELFF.

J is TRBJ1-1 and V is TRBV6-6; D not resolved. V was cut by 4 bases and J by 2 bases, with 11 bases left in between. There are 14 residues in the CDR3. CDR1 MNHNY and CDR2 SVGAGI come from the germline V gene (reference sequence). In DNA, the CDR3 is TGTGCCAGCAGTTTCGGGGTCTTCAACACTGAAGCTTTCTTT. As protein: CASSFGVFNTEAFF.

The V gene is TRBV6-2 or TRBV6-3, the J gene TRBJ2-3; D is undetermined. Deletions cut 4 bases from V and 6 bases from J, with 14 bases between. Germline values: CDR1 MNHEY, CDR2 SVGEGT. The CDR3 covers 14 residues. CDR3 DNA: TGTGCCAGCAGTTTAAGCAGGTCCCAGGATACGCAGTATTTT. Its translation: CASSLSRSQDTQYF.

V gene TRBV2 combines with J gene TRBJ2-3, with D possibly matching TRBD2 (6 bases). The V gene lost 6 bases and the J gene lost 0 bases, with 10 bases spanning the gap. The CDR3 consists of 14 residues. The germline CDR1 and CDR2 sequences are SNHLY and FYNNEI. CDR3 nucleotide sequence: TGTGCCAGCAGGCCGCTAGCGAGCACAGATACGCAGTATTTT. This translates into CASRPLASTDTQYF.

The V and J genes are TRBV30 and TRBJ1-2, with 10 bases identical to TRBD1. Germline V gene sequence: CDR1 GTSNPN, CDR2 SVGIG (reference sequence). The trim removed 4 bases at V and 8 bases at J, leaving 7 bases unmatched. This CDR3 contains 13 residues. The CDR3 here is CAWTPTGGEGYTF. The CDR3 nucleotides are TGTGCCTGGACCCCGACAGGGGGCGAAGGCTACACCTTC.

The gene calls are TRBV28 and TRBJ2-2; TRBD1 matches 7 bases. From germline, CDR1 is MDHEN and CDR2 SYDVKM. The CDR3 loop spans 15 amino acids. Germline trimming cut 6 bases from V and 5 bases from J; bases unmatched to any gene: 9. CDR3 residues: CASSLYRGGTGELFF. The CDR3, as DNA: TGTGCCAGCAGCCTATACAGGGGCGGAACCGGGGAGCTGTTTTTT.

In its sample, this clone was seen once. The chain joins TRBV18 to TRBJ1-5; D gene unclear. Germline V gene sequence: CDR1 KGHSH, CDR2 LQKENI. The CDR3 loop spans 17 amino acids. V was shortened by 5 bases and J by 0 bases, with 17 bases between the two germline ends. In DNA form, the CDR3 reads TGTGCCAGCTCATCGGGAGGCCCCTACTATAGCAATCAGCCCCAGCATTTT. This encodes CASSSGGPYYSNQPQHF.

CDR3 coding DNA: TGTGCCAGCAGTTTCGGGCAGGGTCGCTACGAGCAGTACTTC. Encoded protein: CASSFGQGRYEQYF. The genes are TRBV27 and TRBJ2-7; D is perhaps TRBD1 (5 bases). CDR1 is MNHEY and CDR2 is SMNVEV in the germline V gene (reference sequence). This CDR3 spans 14 amino acids. V was pared by 3 bases and J by 3 bases, with 12 bases between.

The CDR3 region is CSVEMRGNYNEQFF. CDR3 coding DNA: TGCAGCGTTGAGATGAGAGGGAACTACAATGAGCAGTTCTTC. The rearrangement links TRBV29-1 to TRBJ2-1; perhaps TRBD2 as D (5 bases). This CDR3 region has 14 residues. Germline CDR1 SQVTM, CDR2 ANQGSEA. The V gene lost 3 bases and the J gene lost 3 bases, with 12 bases spanning the gap.

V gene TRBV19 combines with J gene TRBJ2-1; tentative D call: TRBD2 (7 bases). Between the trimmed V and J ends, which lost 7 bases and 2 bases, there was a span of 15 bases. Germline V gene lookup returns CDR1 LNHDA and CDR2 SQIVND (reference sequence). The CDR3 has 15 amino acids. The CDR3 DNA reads TGTGCCAGTACCCGAGTGGGGGGGCCCTACAATGAGCAGTTCTTC. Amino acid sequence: CASTRVGGPYNEQFF.

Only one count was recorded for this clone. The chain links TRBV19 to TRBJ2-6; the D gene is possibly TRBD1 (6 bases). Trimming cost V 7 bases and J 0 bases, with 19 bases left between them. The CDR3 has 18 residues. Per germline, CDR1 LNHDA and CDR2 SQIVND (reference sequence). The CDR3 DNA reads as TGTGCCAGTAAGGTCAGGGGCCCAGGATTCTCTGGGGCCAACGTCCTGACTTTC. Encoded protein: CASKVRGPGFSGANVLTF.

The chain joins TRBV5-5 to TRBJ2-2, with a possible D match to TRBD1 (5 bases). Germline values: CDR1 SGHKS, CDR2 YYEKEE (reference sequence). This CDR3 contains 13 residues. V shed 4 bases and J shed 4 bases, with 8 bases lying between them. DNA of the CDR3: TGTGCCAGCAGCGGCCAGGGCACCGGGGAGCTGTTTTTT. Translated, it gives CASSGQGTGELFF.

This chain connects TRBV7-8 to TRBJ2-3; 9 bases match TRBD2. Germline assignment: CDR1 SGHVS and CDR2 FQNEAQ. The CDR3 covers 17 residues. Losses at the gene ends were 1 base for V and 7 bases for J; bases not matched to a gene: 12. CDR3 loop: CASSLEGGGRAGNTQYF. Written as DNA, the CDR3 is TGTGCCAGCAGCTTAGAAGGTGGCGGGAGGGCCGGGAATACGCAGTATTTT.

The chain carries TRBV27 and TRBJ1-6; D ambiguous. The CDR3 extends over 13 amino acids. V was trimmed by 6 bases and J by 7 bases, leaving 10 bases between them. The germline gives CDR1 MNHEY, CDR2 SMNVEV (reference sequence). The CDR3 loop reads CASSAGGNSPLHF. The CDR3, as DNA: TGTGCCAGCAGCGCGGGTGGAAATTCACCCCTCCACTTT.